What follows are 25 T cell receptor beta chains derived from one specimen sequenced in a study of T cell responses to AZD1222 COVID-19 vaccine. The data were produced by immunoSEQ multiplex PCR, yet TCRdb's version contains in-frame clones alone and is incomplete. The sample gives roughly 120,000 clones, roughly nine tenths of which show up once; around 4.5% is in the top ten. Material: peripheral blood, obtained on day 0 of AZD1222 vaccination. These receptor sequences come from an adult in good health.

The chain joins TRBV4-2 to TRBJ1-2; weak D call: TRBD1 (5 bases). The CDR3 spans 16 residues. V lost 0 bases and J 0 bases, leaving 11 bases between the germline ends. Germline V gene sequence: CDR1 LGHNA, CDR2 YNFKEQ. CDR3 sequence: CASSQESGSPNYGYTF. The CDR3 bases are TGTGCCAGCAGCCAAGAATCAGGGTCCCCTAACTATGGCTACACCTTC.

In DNA, the CDR3 is TGTGCCAGCAGCCCTCGGGGGGCGCCTAATGAAAAACTGTTTTTT. As protein: CASSPRGAPNEKLFF. J is TRBJ1-4 and V is TRBV3-1 (or the pseudogene TRBV3-2), with D perhaps matching TRBD1 (6 bases). There are 15 residues in the CDR3. Trimming took off 4 bases at V and 3 bases at J, with 12 bases between the two ends. The germline gives CDR1 LGHDT, CDR2 YNNKEL (reference sequence).

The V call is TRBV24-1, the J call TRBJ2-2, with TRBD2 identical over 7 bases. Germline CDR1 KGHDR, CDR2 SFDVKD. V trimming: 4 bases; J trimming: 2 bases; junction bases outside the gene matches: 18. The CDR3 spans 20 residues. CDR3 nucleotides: TGTGCCACCAGTGAACGCTTAGCGAGCGGGGAGGGACTAAACACCGGGGAGCTGTTTTTT. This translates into CATSERLASGEGLNTGELFF.

The CDR3 reads CASSLLGPDQPQHF. CDR3 in DNA: TGTGCCAGCAGTTTATTAGGTCCGGATCAGCCCCAGCATTTT. J is TRBJ1-5 and V is TRBV27, with D unclear. The germline gives CDR1 MNHEY, CDR2 SMNVEV (reference sequence). The V end was cut by 1 base, the J end by 5 bases, with 9 bases between. The CDR3 covers 14 residues.

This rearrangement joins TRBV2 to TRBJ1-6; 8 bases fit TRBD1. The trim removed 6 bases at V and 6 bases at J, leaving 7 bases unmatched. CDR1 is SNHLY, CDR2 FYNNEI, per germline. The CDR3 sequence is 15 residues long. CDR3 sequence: CASSNRQGTNSPLHF. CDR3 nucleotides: TGTGCCAGCAGCAACCGACAGGGGACTAATTCACCCCTCCACTTT.

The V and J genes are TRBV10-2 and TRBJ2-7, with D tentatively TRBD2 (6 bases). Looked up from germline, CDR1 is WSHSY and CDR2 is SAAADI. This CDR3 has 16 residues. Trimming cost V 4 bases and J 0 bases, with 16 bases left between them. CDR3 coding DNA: TGCGCCAGCAGTGTACCCGGGACTTTGAGCTCCTACGAGCAGTACTTC. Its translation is CASSVPGTLSSYEQYF.

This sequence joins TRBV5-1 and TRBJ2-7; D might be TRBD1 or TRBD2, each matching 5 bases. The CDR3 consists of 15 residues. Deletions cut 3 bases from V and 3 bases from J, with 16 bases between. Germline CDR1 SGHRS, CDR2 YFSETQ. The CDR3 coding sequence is TGCGCCAGCAGCTGGCAGGTGGCAGGGAGCTACGAGCAGTACTTC. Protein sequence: CASSWQVAGSYEQYF.

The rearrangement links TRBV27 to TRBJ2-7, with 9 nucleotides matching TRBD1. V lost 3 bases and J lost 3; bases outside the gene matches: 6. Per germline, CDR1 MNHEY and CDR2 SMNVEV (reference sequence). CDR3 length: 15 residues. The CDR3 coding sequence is TGTGCCAGCAGTTTCCGCGGGACAGGGTTCTACGAGCAGTACTTC. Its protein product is CASSFRGTGFYEQYF.

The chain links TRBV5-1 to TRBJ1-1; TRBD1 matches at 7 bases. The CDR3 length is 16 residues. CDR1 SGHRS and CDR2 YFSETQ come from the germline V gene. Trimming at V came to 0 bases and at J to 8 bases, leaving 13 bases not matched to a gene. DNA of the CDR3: TGCGCCAGCAGCTTGGCGGGTCGACAGGGCGTACGGGAAGCTTTCTTT. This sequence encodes CASSLAGRQGVREAFF.

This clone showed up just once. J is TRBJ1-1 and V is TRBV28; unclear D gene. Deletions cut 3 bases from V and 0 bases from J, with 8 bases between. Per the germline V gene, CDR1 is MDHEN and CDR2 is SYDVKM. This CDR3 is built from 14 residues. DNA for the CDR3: TGTGCCAGCAGTTTGGCCAGGCTGAACACTGAAGCTTTCTTT. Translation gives CASSLARLNTEAFF.

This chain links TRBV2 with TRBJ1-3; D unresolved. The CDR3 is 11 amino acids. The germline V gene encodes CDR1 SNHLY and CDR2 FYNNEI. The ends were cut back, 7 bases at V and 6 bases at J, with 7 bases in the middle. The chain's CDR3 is CASKNVNTIYF. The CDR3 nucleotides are TGTGCCAGCAAGAATGTAAACACCATATATTTT.

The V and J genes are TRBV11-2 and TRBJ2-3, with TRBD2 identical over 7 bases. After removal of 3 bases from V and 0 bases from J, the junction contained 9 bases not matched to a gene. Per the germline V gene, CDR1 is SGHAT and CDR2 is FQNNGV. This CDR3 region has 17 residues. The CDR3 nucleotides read TGTGCCAGCAGCTTCTGGGGGGGAGGGACTAGCACAGATACGCAGTATTTT. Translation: CASSFWGGGTSTDTQYF.

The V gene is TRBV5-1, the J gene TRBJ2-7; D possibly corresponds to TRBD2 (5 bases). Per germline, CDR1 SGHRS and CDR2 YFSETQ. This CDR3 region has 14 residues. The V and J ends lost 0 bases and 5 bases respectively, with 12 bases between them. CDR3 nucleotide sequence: TGCGCCAGCAGCTTGGGAGGGCCGATGAACGAGCAGTACTTC. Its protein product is CASSLGGPMNEQYF.

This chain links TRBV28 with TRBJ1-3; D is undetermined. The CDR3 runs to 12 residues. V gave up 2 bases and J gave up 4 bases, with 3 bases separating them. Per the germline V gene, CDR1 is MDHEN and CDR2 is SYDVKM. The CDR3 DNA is TGTGCCAGCAGTTTACTGGGAAACACCATATATTTT. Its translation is CASSLLGNTIYF.

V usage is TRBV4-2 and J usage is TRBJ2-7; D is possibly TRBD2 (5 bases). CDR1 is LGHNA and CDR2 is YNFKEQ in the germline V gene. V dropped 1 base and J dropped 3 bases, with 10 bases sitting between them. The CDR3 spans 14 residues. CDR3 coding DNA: TGTGCCAGCAGCCAAGTTCTAGCCCGCTACGAGCAGTACTTC. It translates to CASSQVLARYEQYF.

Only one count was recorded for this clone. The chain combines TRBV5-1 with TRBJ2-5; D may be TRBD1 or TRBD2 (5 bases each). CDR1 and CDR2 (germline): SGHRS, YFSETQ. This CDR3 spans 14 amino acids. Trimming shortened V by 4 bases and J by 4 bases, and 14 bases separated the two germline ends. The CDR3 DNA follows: TGCGCCAGCAGCCCTGGGACGGGGCCAGAGACCCAGTACTTC. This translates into CASSPGTGPETQYF.

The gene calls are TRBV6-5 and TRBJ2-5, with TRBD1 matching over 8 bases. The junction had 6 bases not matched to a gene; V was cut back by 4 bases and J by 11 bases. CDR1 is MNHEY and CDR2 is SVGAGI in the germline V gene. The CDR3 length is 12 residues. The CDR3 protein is CASSSVRGQQYF. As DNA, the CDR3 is TGTGCCAGCAGTTCGGTCAGGGGGCAGCAGTACTTC.

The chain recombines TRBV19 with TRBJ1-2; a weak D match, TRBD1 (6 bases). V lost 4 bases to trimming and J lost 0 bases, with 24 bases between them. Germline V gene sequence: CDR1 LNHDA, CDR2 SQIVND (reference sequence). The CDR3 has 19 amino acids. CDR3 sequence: CASSSGGGTWGPANYGYTF. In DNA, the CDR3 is TGTGCCAGTAGTAGTGGAGGTGGGACATGGGGCCCAGCTAACTATGGCTACACCTTC.

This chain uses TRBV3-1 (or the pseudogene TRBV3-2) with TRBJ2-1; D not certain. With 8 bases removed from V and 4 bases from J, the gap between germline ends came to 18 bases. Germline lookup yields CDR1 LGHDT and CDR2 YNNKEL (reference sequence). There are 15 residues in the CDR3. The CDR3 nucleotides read TGTGCCAGCCACCCTTCGGAGAGTAGGTACAATGAGCAGTTCTTC. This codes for CASHPSESRYNEQFF.

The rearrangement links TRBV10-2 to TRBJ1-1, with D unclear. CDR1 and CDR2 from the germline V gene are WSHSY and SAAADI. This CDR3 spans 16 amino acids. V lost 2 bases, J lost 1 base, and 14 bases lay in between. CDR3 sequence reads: CASSEAYRSANTEAFF. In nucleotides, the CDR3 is TGCGCCAGCAGTGAGGCTTATCGGTCGGCGAACACTGAAGCTTTCTTT.

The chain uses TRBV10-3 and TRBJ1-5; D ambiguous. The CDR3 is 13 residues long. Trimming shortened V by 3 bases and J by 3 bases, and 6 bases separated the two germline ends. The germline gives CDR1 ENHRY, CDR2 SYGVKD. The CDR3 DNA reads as TGTGCCATCAGTGAACAGAACAATCAGCCCCAGCATTTT. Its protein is CAISEQNNQPQHF.

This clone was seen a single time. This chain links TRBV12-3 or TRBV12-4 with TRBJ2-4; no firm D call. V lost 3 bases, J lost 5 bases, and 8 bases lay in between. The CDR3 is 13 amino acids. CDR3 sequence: CASSFNKENIQYF. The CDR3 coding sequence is TGTGCCAGCAGTTTCAACAAAGAAAACATTCAGTACTTC.

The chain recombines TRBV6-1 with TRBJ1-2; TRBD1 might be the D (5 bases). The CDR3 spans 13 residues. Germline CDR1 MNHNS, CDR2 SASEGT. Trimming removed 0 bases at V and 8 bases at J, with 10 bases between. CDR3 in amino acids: CASSEASRAGYTF. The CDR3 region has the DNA TGTGCCAGCAGTGAAGCATCCAGGGCAGGCTACACCTTC.

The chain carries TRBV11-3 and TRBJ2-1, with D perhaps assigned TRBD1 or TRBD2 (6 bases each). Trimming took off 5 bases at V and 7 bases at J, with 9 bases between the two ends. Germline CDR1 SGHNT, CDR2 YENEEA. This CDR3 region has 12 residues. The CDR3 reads CASSRGGNEQFF. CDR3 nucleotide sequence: TGTGCCAGCAGCCGAGGGGGGAATGAGCAGTTCTTC.

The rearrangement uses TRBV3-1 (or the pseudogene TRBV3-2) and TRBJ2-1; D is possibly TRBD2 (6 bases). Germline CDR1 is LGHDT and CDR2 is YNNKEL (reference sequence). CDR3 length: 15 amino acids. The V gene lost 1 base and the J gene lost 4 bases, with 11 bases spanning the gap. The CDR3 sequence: CASSQGPGLYNEQFF. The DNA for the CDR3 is TGTGCCAGCAGCCAAGGGCCGGGACTTTACAATGAGCAGTTCTTC.